Shown below are 17 T cell receptor beta chains from a single sample sequenced in a study of blood T cell repertoires in COVID-19. Profiling relied on immunoSEQ multiplex PCR, and the TCRdb table lists in-frame clones only, not all of them. The table shows more than 200,000 clones, with roughly 86% occurring only once. The sample was peripheral blood. All receptors derive from a woman aged 55-75 years with COVID-19, enrolled during active disease.

This clone was seen once. This chain connects TRBV4-3 to TRBJ2-5; D is unresolved. Germline loops: CDR1 LGHNA, CDR2 YSLEER. The CDR3 has 15 amino acids. The ends were cut back, 0 bases at V and 1 base at J, with 9 bases in the middle. For the CDR3, the DNA is TGCGCCAGCAGCCAAGATGTGCTATTCCAAGAGACCCAGTACTTC. This sequence encodes CASSQDVLFQETQYF.

The rearrangement uses TRBV3-1 (or the pseudogene TRBV3-2) and TRBJ2-7, with 8 bases lining up with TRBD2. This CDR3 comprises 16 residues. V lost 0 bases, J lost 3 bases, and 7 bases stayed unmatched. Germline lookup yields CDR1 LGHDT and CDR2 YNNKEL (reference sequence). CDR3 region: CASSQERGANGYEQYF. CDR3 DNA: TGTGCCAGCAGCCAAGAGCGGGGGGCCAATGGCTACGAGCAGTACTTC.

The rearrangement links TRBV5-6 to TRBJ2-7; 7 nucleotides line up with TRBD2. The CDR3 is 18 amino acids. CDR1 is SGHDT and CDR2 is YYEEEE in the germline V gene. V lost 3 bases and J lost 7; bases outside the gene matches: 22. The CDR3 DNA follows: TGTGCCAGCAGCTACCCCGCGGGTATCGGCGGGAGCTCCTCGGAGCAGTACTTC. This codes for CASSYPAGIGGSSSEQYF.

This clone came up once. The gene calls are TRBV4-1 and TRBJ2-3; the D gene is possibly TRBD2 (5 bases). V was shortened by 1 base and J by 10 bases, with 12 bases between the two germline ends. Germline V gene lookup returns CDR1 MGHRA and CDR2 YSYEKL. CDR3 size: 13 residues. CDR3 sequence reads: CASSQVGLAPQYF. In DNA, the CDR3 is TGCGCCAGCAGCCAAGTGGGTCTAGCTCCGCAGTATTTT.

This clone occurred once. The chain combines TRBV3-1 (or the pseudogene TRBV3-2) with TRBJ2-2, with D possibly matching TRBD1 (5 bases). CDR1 is LGHDT and CDR2 is YNNKEL in the germline V gene (reference sequence). Between the trimmed V and J ends, which lost 0 bases and 5 bases, there was a span of 13 bases. This CDR3 is 16 amino acids long. Written as DNA, the CDR3 is TGTGCCAGCAGCCAAGAGGGGCAACCGCGGACCGGGGAGCTGTTTTTT. Protein product: CASSQEGQPRTGELFF.

J is TRBJ2-7 and V is TRBV10-2, with D possibly being TRBD2 (6 bases). Per germline, CDR1 WSHSY and CDR2 SAAADI. This CDR3 is 15 amino acids long. Trimming cost V 6 bases and J 5 bases, with 20 bases left between them. The CDR3 here is CASREPGLGVDEQYF. The CDR3 DNA reads as TGCGCCAGCAGGGAACCGGGACTTGGGGTTGACGAGCAGTACTTC.

This chain joins TRBV2 and TRBJ1-4, with D possibly being TRBD1 (5 bases). The germline V gene encodes CDR1 SNHLY and CDR2 FYNNEI. The CDR3 spans 15 residues. The ends were cut back, 6 bases at V and 5 bases at J, with 16 bases in the middle. The CDR3 sequence is CASSPGGGTNEKLFF. The CDR3, as DNA: TGTGCCAGCAGCCCCGGGGGGGGGACGAATGAAAAACTGTTTTTT.

V is TRBV9 and J is TRBJ2-1; maybe TRBD2 (6 bases). V lost 0 bases to trimming and J lost 7 bases, with 11 bases between them. Germline CDR1 SGDLS, CDR2 YYNGEE. The CDR3 has 14 amino acids. In nucleotides, the CDR3 is TGTGCCAGCAGCGTAGGGGGGAGGCTAAATGAGCAGTTCTTC. Encoded protein: CASSVGGRLNEQFF.

This clone was recorded once. CDR3 bases: TGTGCCAGCAGCTTGGTAGCGGGAGCGTCAGAGACCCAGTACTTC. Translating gives CASSLVAGASETQYF. This chain links TRBV7-2 with TRBJ2-5; 9 bases fit TRBD2. From germline, CDR1 is SGHTA and CDR2 FQGNSA. The ends lost 3 bases at V and 4 bases at J; junction bases unmatched: 6. The CDR3 extends over 15 amino acids.

V usage is TRBV10-2 and J usage is TRBJ2-1, with TRBD2 matching 8 bases. The CDR3 spans 18 residues. CDR1 is WSHSY and CDR2 is SAAADI in the germline V gene. The trim removed 6 bases at V and 4 bases at J, leaving 17 bases unmatched. The CDR3 nucleotides read TGCGCCAGCAGGGTCTCGGCGGGAGGAAATAGATTTTACAATGAGCAGTTCTTC. It specifies CASRVSAGGNRFYNEQFF.

The chain carries TRBV4-1 and TRBJ2-7; D ambiguous. The V end was cut by 2 bases, the J end by 3 bases, with 20 bases between. Germline CDR1 is MGHRA and CDR2 is YSYEKL. This CDR3 spans 17 amino acids. The CDR3: CASSQKLLSSTGYEQYF. CDR3 nucleotide sequence: TGCGCCAGCAGCCAAAAACTCTTAAGCTCCACCGGCTACGAGCAGTACTTC.

The V gene is TRBV14, the J gene TRBJ2-1; 14 bases are shared with TRBD2. The CDR3 is made up of 15 amino acids. V gave up 2 bases and J gave up 10 bases; unmatched junction bases: 4. Per germline, CDR1 SGHDN and CDR2 FVKESK. CDR3 in DNA: TGTGCCAGCAGCCAAACGGGACTAGCGGGAGACGAGCAGTTCTTC. It codes for CASSQTGLAGDEQFF.

Regarding this clone: Other DNA sequences of this sample code for an identical CDR3. The chain employs TRBV5-1 and TRBJ2-7; 8 bases fit TRBD2. V was pared by 1 base and J by 2 bases, with 2 bases of the junction left unmatched. This CDR3 has 14 residues. Germline V gene sequence: CDR1 SGHRS, CDR2 YFSETQ. Here the CDR3 reads CASSLSGGAYEQYF. The CDR3 region has the DNA TGCGCCAGCAGCTTGTCCGGGGGGGCCTACGAGCAGTACTTC.

This clone was found many times. V is TRBV25-1 and J is TRBJ1-2; 12 nucleotides line up with TRBD1. Germline V gives CDR1 MGHDK, CDR2 SYGVNS. Trimming at V came to 3 bases and at J to 4 bases, leaving 6 bases not matched to a gene. The CDR3 totals 16 residues. In DNA, the CDR3 is TGTGCCAGCAGTGAGGCGGGACAGGGGGCGATCTATGGCTACACCTTC. As protein: CASSEAGQGAIYGYTF.

This clone was counted a few times. The chain carries TRBV6-2 or TRBV6-3 and TRBJ1-5, with D tentatively TRBD1 (5 bases). Germline-derived CDR1 and CDR2 are MNHEY and SVGEGT. CDR3 length: 13 amino acids. V lost 5 bases, J lost 4 bases, and 9 bases lay in between. The CDR3 coding sequence is TGTGCCAGCAGTGGCCCAGGGAATCAGCCCCAGCATTTT. Translation gives CASSGPGNQPQHF.

V usage is TRBV18 and J usage is TRBJ2-1; TRBD2 agrees at 8 bases. The germline gives CDR1 KGHSH, CDR2 LQKENI. The CDR3 runs 16 residues. J lost 2 bases, V lost 6 bases, and 9 bases had no gene match. The DNA of the CDR3 is TGTGCCAGCTCTCTATCAAGCGGGAGCCCCTACAATGAGCAGTTCTTC. Translated, it gives CASSLSSGSPYNEQFF.

The CDR3 loop is CASSTSPPGLEQFF. For the CDR3, the DNA is TGTGCCAGTAGTACCTCCCCCCCGGGACTTGAGCAGTTCTTC. The chain links TRBV19 to TRBJ2-1, with D perhaps matching TRBD2 (6 bases). This CDR3 is 14 amino acids long. The germline CDR1 and CDR2 sequences are LNHDA and SQIVND (reference sequence). V lost 4 bases to trimming and J lost 9 bases, with 16 bases between them.